This paragraph reports one TCR beta chain. As yet, its antigen is unknown. The data derive from a study of beta chain features in type 1 diabetes. Study in general: On cell yields, gender and age, patients and healthy donors were similar.

The germline gives CDR1 SGHTA, CDR2 FQGNSA. The CDR3 runs 14 residues. V shed 4 bases and J shed 2 bases, with 10 bases lying between them. The authors reverse transcribed all of the isolated RNA, so sequencing captured expressed TCRB transcripts. Repertoires were generated with immunoSEQ multiplex PCR, while TCRdb's copy carries only in-frame clones and drops some. The table records around 250,000 clones, about 70% of them present only once. Findings of the study overall: Within each of all four CD4+ subsets, Type 1 diabetes patients had TCRB CDR3s that were moderately but significantly shorter.

All of the sorted populations showed purity greater than 95%. The chain is built from TRBV7-2 and TRBJ2-3, with D unresolved. The source is a man younger than 40 in good health. Material: naive CD4+ T cells from blood. CDR3 in DNA: TGTGCCAGCAGCTCCACCGCCGCCACAGATACGCAGTATTTT. It is translated as CASSSTAATDTQYF. The complete variable domain, with remaining parts taken from reference TRBV7-2 and TRBJ2-3, reads GAGVSQSPSNKVTEKGKDVELRCDPISGHTALYWYRQSLGQGLEFLIYFQGNSAPDKSGLPSDRFSAERTGGSVSTLTIQRTQQEDSAVYLCASSSTAATDTQYFGPGTRLTVL.